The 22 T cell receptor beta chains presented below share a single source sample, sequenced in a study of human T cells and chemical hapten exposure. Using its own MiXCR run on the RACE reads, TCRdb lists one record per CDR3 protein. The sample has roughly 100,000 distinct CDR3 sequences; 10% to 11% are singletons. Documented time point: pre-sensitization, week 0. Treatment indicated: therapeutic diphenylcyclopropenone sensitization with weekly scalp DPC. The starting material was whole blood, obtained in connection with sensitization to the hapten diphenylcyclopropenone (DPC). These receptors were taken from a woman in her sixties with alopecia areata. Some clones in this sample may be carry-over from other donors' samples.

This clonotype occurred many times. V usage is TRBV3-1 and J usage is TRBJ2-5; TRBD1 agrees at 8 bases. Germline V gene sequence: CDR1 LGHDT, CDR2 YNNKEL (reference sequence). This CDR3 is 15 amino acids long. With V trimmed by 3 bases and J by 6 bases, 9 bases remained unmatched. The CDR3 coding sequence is TGTGCCAGCAGCCAGGGCAGGGGGCGCGTACAGACCCAGTACTTC. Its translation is CASSQGRGRVQTQYF.

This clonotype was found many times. The CDR3 DNA reads as TGCGCCAGCAGCTTTACGGTCGGTTCTCCCCAGCATTTT. It encodes CASSFTVGSPQHF. The rearrangement joins TRBV5-1 to TRBJ1-5; D call uncertain. Trimming pared 2 bases from V and 10 bases from J, leaving 13 bases between. CDR1 and CDR2 from the germline V gene are SGHRS and YFSETQ. This CDR3 is built from 13 residues.

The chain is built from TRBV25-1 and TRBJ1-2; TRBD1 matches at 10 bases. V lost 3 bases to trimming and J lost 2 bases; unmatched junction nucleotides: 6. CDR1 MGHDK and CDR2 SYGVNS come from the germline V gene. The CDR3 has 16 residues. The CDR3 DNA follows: TGTGCCAGCAGTGACCCTAGGACAGGGGGGAACTATGGCTACACCTTC. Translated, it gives CASSDPRTGGNYGYTF.

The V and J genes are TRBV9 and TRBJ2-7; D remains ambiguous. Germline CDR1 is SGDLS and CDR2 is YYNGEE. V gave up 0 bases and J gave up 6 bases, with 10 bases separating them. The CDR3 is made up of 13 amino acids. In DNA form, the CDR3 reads TGTGCCAGCAGCGTAGCGCCGGACCGCGAGCAGTACTTC. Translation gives CASSVAPDREQYF.

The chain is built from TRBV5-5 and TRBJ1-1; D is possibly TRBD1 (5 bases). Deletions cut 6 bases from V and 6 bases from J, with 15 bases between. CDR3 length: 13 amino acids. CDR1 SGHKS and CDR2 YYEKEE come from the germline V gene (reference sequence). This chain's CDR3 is CASTPRQLAEAFF. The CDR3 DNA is TGTGCCAGCACCCCTAGACAGTTGGCTGAAGCTTTCTTT. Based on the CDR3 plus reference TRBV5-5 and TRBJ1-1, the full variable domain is DAGVTQSPTHLIKTRGQQVTLRCSPISGHKSVSWYQQVLGQGPQFIFQYYEKEERGRGNFPDRFSARQFPNYSSELNVNALLLGDSALYLCASTPRQLAEAFFGQGTRLTVV.

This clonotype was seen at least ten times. CDR3 protein: CSACPDNQPQHF. In DNA form, the CDR3 reads TGCAGTGCTTGCCCTGACAATCAGCCCCAGCATTTT. The rearrangement uses TRBV20-1 and TRBJ1-5; D remains ambiguous. V lost 5 bases and J 3 bases, leaving 8 bases between the germline ends. Germline CDR1 reads DFQATT; CDR2 reads SNEGSKA (reference sequence). The CDR3 is 12 amino acids.

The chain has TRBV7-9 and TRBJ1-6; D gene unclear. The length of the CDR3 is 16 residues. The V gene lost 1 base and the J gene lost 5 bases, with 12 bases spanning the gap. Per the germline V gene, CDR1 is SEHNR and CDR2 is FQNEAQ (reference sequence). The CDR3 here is CASSLGPAGNNSPLHF. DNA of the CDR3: TGTGCCAGCAGCTTAGGCCCCGCAGGAAATAATTCACCCCTCCACTTT.

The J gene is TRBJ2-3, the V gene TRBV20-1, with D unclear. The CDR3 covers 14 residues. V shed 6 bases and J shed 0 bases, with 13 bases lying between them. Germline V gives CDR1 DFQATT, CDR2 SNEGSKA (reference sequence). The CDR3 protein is CSALPSGSTDTQYF. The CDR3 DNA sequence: TGCAGTGCCCTACCCAGTGGTAGCACAGATACGCAGTATTTT.

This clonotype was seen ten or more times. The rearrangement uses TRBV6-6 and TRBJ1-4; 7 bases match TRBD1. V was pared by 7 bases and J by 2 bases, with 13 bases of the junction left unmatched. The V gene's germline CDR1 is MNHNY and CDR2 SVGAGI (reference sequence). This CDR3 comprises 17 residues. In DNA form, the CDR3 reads TGTGCCAGCACCGACAGGGCCTCAGGGGCGACTAATGAAAAACTGTTTTTT. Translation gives CASTDRASGATNEKLFF.

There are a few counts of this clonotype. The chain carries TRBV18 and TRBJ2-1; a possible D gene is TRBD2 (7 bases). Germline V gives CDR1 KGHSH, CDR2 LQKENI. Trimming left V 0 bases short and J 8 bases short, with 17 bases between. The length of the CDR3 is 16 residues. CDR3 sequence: CASSPPMGGGPHEQFF. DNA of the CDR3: TGTGCCAGCTCACCACCGATGGGGGGGGGCCCTCATGAGCAGTTCTTC.

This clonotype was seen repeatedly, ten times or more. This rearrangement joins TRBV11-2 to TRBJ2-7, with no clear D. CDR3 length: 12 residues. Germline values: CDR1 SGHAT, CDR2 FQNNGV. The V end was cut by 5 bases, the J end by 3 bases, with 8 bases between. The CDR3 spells CASSPPFYEQYF. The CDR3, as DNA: TGTGCCAGCAGCCCCCCTTTCTACGAGCAGTACTTC. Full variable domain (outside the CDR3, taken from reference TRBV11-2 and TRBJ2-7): EAGVAQSPRYKIIEKRQSVAFWCNPISGHATLYWYQQILGQGPKLLIQFQNNGVVDDSQLPKDRFSAERLKGVDSTLKIQPAKLEDSAVYLCASSPPFYEQYFGPGTRLTVT.

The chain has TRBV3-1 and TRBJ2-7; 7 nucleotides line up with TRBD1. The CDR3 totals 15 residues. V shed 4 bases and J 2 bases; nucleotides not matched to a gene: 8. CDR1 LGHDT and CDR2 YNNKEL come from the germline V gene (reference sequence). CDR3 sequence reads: CASSRPGTAAYEQYF. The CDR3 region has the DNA TGTGCCAGCAGCCGCCCCGGGACAGCAGCCTACGAGCAGTACTTC.

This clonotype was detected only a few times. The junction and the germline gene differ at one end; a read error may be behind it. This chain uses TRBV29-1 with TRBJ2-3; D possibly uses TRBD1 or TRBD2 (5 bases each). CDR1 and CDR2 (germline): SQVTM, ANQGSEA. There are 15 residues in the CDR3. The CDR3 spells CSVEGDGPALDTQYF. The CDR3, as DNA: TGCAGCGTTGAAGGGGACGGACCTGCGCTCGATACGCAGTACTTT.

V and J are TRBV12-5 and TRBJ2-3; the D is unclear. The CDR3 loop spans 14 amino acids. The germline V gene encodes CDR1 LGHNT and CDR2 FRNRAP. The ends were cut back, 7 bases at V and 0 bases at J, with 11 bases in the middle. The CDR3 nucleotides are TGTGCTAGTGCCTTTTGGGGAAGCACAGATACGCAGTATTTT. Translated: CASAFWGSTDTQYF.

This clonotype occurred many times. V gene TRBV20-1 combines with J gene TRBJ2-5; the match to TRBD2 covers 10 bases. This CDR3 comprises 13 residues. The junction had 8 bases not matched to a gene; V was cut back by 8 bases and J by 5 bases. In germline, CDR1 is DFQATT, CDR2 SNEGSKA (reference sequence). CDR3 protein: CSRSGGAGETQYF. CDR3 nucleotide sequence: TGCAGTAGGAGCGGGGGGGCCGGTGAGACCCAGTACTTC.

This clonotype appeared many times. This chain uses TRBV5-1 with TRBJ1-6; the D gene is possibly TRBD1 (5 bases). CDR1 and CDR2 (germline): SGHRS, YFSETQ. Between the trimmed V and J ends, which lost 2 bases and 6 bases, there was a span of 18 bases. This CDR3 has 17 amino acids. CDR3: CASSFGREPVSNSPLHF. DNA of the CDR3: TGCGCCAGCAGCTTCGGCAGGGAACCAGTTAGTAATTCACCCCTCCACTTT.

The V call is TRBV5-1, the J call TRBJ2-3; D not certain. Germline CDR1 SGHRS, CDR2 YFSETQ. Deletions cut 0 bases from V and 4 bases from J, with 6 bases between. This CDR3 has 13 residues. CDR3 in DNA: TGCGCCAGCAGCTTGGACACTGCAGATACGCAGTATTTT. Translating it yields CASSLDTADTQYF.

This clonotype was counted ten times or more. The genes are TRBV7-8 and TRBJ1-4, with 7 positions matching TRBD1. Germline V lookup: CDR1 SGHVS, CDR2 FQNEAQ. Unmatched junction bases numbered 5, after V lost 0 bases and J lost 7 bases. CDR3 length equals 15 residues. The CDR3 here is CASSLAPGGSEKLFF. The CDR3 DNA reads TGTGCCAGCAGCTTAGCGCCAGGGGGTAGTGAAAAACTGTTTTTT.

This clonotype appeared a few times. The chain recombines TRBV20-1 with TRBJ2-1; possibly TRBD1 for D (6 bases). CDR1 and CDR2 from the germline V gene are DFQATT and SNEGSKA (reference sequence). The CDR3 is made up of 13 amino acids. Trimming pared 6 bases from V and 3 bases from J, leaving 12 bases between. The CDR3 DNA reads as TGCAGTGCCCTATGGGGGCTCTACAATGAGCAGTTCTTC. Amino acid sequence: CSALWGLYNEQFF.

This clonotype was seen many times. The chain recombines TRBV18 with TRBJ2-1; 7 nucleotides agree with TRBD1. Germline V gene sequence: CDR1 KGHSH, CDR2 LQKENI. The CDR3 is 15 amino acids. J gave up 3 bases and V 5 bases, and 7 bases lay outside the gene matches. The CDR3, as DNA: TGTGCCAGCTCATCGCCGGGACAGAACTACAATGAGCAGTTCTTC. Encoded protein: CASSSPGQNYNEQFF.

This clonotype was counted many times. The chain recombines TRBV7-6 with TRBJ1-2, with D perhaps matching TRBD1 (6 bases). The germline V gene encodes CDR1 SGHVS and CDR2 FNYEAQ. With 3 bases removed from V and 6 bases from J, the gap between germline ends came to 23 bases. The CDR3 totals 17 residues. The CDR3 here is CASSLAPTGKVMDGYTF. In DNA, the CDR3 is TGTGCCAGCAGCTTGGCCCCTACAGGGAAGGTGATGGATGGCTACACCTTC.

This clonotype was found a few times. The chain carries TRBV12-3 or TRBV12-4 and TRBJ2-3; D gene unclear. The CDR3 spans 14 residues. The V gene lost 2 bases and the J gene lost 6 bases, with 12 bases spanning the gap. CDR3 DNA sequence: TGTGCCAGCAGTTTACACCATGGCAGGGATACGCAGTATTTT. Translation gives CASSLHHGRDTQYF.